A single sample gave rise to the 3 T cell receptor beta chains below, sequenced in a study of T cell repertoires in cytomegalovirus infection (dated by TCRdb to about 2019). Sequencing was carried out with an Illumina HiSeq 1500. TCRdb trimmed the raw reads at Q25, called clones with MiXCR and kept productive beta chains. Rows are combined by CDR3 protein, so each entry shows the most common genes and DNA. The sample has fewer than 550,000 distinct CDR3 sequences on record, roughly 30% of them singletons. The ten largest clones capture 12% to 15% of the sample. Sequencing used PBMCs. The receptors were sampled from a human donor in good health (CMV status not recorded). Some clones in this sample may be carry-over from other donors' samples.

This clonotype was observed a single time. The CDR3 DNA reads as TGTGCCACCAGCAGAGGGGCAGGCCGAGGCACAGATACGCAGTATTTT. Its translation is CATSRGAGRGTDTQYF. The chain recombines TRBV15 with TRBJ2-3; no clear D gene. The germline V gene has CDR1 LNHNV and CDR2 YYDKDF (reference sequence). The CDR3 contains 16 residues. V dropped 1 base and J dropped 1 base, with 12 bases sitting between them.

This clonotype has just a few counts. The CDR3 DNA reads as TGTGCCAGCAGTCTAAACGCCCAAGAGACCCAGTACTTC. This gives the protein CASSLNAQETQYF. V and J are TRBV12-3 or TRBV12-4 and TRBJ2-5; no clear D. CDR3 length: 13 amino acids. Trimming stripped 5 bases from V and 1 base from J, with 8 bases between.

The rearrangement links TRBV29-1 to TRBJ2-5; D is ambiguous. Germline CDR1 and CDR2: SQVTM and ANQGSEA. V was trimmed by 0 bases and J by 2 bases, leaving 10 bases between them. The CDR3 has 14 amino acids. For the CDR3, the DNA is TGCAGCGTTGAAGACATCAACGGGCAAGAGACCCAGTACTTC. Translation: CSVEDINGQETQYF.